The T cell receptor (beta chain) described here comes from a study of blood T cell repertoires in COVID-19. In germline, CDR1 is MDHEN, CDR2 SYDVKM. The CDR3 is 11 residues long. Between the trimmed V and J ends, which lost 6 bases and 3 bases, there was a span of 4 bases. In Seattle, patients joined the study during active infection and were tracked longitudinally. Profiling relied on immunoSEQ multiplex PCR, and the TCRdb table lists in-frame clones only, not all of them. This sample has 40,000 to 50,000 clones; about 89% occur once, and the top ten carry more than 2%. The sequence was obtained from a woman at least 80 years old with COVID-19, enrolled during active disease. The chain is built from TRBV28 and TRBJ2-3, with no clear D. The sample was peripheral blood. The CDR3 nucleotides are TGTGCCAGCAGCTCTACAGATACGCAGTATTTT. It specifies CASSSTDTQYF.